The entry that follows covers one T cell receptor (beta chain) sequence. What this receptor recognizes is not known. It has no much larger one-base neighbor in the sample; base qualities were not kept. V loses 3 bases of germline sequence and J loses 7 bases, and the interval between the two ends is 19 bases. The CDR3 contains 16 residues, cysteine and phenylalanine counted. Only the CDR3 region is kept as DNA, spanning 48 bases read in frame from base 1. The CDR1 and CDR2 encoded by the germline V gene are MNHNS and SASEGT. The time point label for this specimen denotes: about 28 days (+/-7) after the second vaccine dose. Because spike-specific TCR depth and breadth did not differ between the two schedules, AZD1222 recipients who got a second dose at roughly 4 weeks were pooled with those who got a second dose at roughly 12 weeks. Vaccinee samples were obtained from the UK trials COV001 and COV002, which included a single-blind randomized controlled phase 2/3 trial of AZD1222 (ChAdOx1 nCoV-19) in healthy adults. Trial participant PBMC samples were collected at day 0 and day 28 after the second dose for TCRbeta chain sequencing.

The CDR3 regions of human TCRbeta chains were subjected to immunosequencing. The authors' analysis ran thus. TCRs in the repertoires were compared against a reference library of SARS-CoV-2-specific TCRs that had been generated with the MIRA antigen-specificity platform. Breadth was defined as the fraction of unique TCRs that were SARS-CoV-2-associated. Depth was defined as the fraction of total T cells that were SARS-CoV-2-associated. Each spike-specific TCR was assigned to its reactive spike region and to a CD4 or CD8 class using the MIRA data. Log10-transformed breadth and depth values were compared by one-way ANOVA with Sidak's multiple comparisons tests. In TCRdb, the immuneACCESS table is reduced to in-frame sequences with V and J assigned. These tables do not hold every clone; where another copy was compared, an unresolved V gene accounts for under half, and the others remain unexplained. That table gives V, J and clone size, and the DNA gave D and trimming. The sample contains about 69,000 clones, roughly 85% of them found a single time. The ten largest make up about 23% of the sample.

The record originates from a study of T cell responses to AZD1222 COVID-19 vaccine (dated by TCRdb to the early 2020s). Study-wide context: A total of approximately 230 trial participants underwent TCR sequencing, of whom about 200 received two doses of AZD1222 and about 26 received two doses of the MenACWY control vaccine. Trial participants were enrolled by age into subgroups of 18-55, 56-69 and 70-plus years, and around 150, 28 and 57 TCR-sequenced participants, respectively, were included in these subgroups. Summary of the overall study and its limitations: The 56-69-year group was small, and its depth increase did not reach significance, likely because of low power. Conclusions about previously exposed vaccinees were limited because only a handful of AZD1222 recipients were SARS-CoV-2 seropositive at baseline. After two AZD1222 doses, both the breadth and the depth of spike-specific TCRs were significantly higher than at day 0 and than in MenACWY recipients. CD4 TCRs associated with the vaccine covered the entire spike protein, and the dominant responses were in regions 160-218 and 743-854. Because no samples from the day 14 peak response were available, repertoires could be characterized only after the peak T cell response. Epitopes outside the regions mutated in the B.1.351 and B.1.1.7 variants were reportedly recognized by nearly half of the unique spike-specific TCRs. Participants were mostly white British, with more females than males. The authors suggested clonal diversity may have been underestimated.

This clonotype was obtained from an adult who received the AZD1222 COVID-19 vaccine. Recombination linked TRBV6-1 to TRBJ1-5, with the D gene uncertain. Source: peripheral blood, taken 28 days after the second AZD1222 dose. The DNA is TGTGCCAGCAGTGAGTGGCGGGGAAACGGGCAGCAGCCCCAGCATTTT. It translates to CASSEWRGNGQQPQHF.